This section outlines one TCR beta chain sequence together with its context. The antigen is not known. This CDR3 has 13 residues. V shed 2 bases and J shed 1 base, with 6 bases lying between them. CDR1 and CDR2 (germline): GTSNPN, SVGIG (reference sequence). This sample is part of a study of radiation and T cells in renal cell carcinoma. Regarding the study as a whole: Top tumor clonotypes rose in blood 2 weeks post-radiation, then contracted.

As for time point: blood 4 weeks post-SBRT, at nephrectomy. Described treatment: 15 Gy SBRT to primary tumor, nephrectomy 4 weeks later. Nephrectomy followed 15 Gy stereotactic body radiation by 4 weeks. Blood was sampled at baseline, 2 weeks and 4 weeks after SBRT. Clear cell pathology was present in this patient's renal cell carcinoma. Repertoires were generated with immunoSEQ multiplex PCR, while TCRdb's copy carries only in-frame clones and drops some. Of tens of thousands of clones in the sample, roughly 80% are singletons; the top ten hold approximately 8.6%. The clonotype originates from a man aged 50-60 years with renal cell carcinoma. The J gene is TRBJ1-5, the V gene TRBV30; D is ambiguous. This material consisted of blood, taken from a patient whose treatment included radiotherapy and nephrectomy. The CDR3 coding sequence is TGTGCCTGGAGTATAGACAGCAATCAGCCCCAGCATTTT. Encoded protein: CAWSIDSNQPQHF.